This passage covers 12 T cell receptor beta chains from one sample sequenced in a study of blood T cell repertoires in COVID-19. Measured with immunoSEQ multiplex PCR; TCRdb has only the in-frame clones, and not every one. The sample holds roughly 100,000 clones, roughly 85% seen once. The sample consisted of peripheral blood. The source of these receptors is a man over 45 with acute or convalescent COVID-19.

The chain is built from TRBV11-2 and TRBJ1-1; D unclear. In germline, CDR1 is SGHAT, CDR2 FQNNGV. This CDR3 is 13 amino acids long. V lost 2 bases and J lost 5, with 9 bases in between. CDR3 sequence (DNA): TGTGCCAGCAGCTTACTCTCCCGGACTGAAGCTTTCTTT. It encodes CASSLLSRTEAFF.

The rearrangement links TRBV27 to TRBJ1-2; a weak D match, TRBD1 (6 bases). CDR3 length: 15 amino acids. In germline, CDR1 is MNHEY, CDR2 SMNVEV (reference sequence). The ends were cut back, 5 bases at V and 7 bases at J, with 20 bases in the middle. The CDR3 protein is CASSPSLIQGPGYTF. The CDR3 region has the DNA TGTGCCAGCAGTCCCTCGCTGATACAGGGCCCTGGCTACACCTTC.

V and J are TRBV13 and TRBJ1-2; 7 bases match TRBD1. Trimming cost V 5 bases and J 5 bases; bases outside gene matches: 14. The CDR3 consists of 16 residues. CDR1 and CDR2 (germline): PRHDT, FYEKMQ (reference sequence). Written as DNA, the CDR3 is TGTGCCAGCAGCATAAACCGGGACAGACAAATTTATGGCTACACCTTC. Its translation: CASSINRDRQIYGYTF.

V is TRBV5-1 and J is TRBJ2-1; the D gene is possibly TRBD1 (6 bases). Trimming took off 5 bases at V and 7 bases at J, with 16 bases between the two ends. The CDR3 spans 14 residues. Germline V CDR1 and CDR2: SGHRS, YFSETQ. This chain's CDR3 is CASSSGQMGNEQFF. The DNA for the CDR3 is TGCGCCAGCAGTTCTGGACAGATGGGGAATGAGCAGTTCTTC.

This sequence joins TRBV5-1 and TRBJ1-1; TRBD1 matches at 9 bases. After removal of 4 bases from V and 0 bases from J, the junction contained 4 bases not matched to a gene. Germline V CDR1 and CDR2: SGHRS, YFSETQ. The CDR3 length is 15 residues. CDR3 residues: CASSLGQGLNTEAFF. The DNA for the CDR3 is TGCGCCAGCAGCCTCGGACAGGGGTTGAACACTGAAGCTTTCTTT.

This chain uses TRBV18 with TRBJ2-7; weak D call: TRBD2 (6 bases). Germline CDR1 is KGHSH and CDR2 is LQKENI. The V end was cut by 6 bases, the J end by 3 bases, with 12 bases between. This CDR3 is built from 13 residues. The CDR3 DNA reads as TGTGCCAGCTCGGCGGGACTCTTCTACGAGCAGTACTTC. It encodes CASSAGLFYEQYF.

The rearrangement links TRBV1 to TRBJ2-3; whether TRBD1, the table's D call, matches the DNA was not checked. TRBV1 is classified as a pseudogene. This CDR3 spans 14 amino acids. CDR3 amino acids: CTSSQDPLANTQYF. CDR3 nucleotides: TGCACCAGCAGCCAAGATCCTTTGGCCAATACGCAGTATTTT.

The chain is built from TRBV6-2 or TRBV6-3 and TRBJ2-2; no reliable D call. The CDR3 covers 14 residues. CDR1 MNHEY and CDR2 SVGEGT come from the germline V gene. The V end lost 2 bases, the J end lost 1 base, and 5 bases lay between the germline ends. The CDR3 DNA reads as TGTGCCAGCAGTTACGGGCGGAACACCGGGGAGCTGTTTTTT. This encodes CASSYGRNTGELFF.

The chain joins TRBV24-1 to TRBJ1-5, with 8 bases lining up with TRBD1. The V segment lost 2 bases and the J segment 3 bases; nucleotides outside the gene matches: 5. The germline V gene has CDR1 KGHDR and CDR2 SFDVKD. This CDR3 has 16 amino acids. CDR3 region: CATSDYRGGYNQPQHF. CDR3 coding DNA: TGTGCCACCAGTGATTACAGGGGGGGGTACAATCAGCCCCAGCATTTT.

V usage is TRBV7-8 and J usage is TRBJ1-1; possible D gene TRBD1, 5 bases. Germline V gives CDR1 SGHVS, CDR2 FQNEAQ. The CDR3 extends over 19 amino acids. The V and J ends lost 5 bases and 1 base respectively, with 26 bases between them. In DNA form, the CDR3 reads TGTGCCAGCAGCCCACTCAGGGCAGGAAGGGGCTTGTGGAACACTGAAGCTTTCTTT. This gives the protein CASSPLRAGRGLWNTEAFF.

CDR3 residues: CASSGGTEAFF. DNA for the CDR3: TGTGCCAGCAGCGGAGGTACTGAAGCTTTCTTT. J is TRBJ1-1 and V is TRBV6-5; D unresolved. With 6 bases removed from V and 5 bases from J, the gap between germline ends came to 7 bases. Per germline, CDR1 MNHEY and CDR2 SVGAGI. The CDR3 is 11 amino acids.

The J gene is TRBJ1-1, the V gene TRBV19, with D perhaps matching TRBD1 (6 bases). The CDR3 length is 11 residues. The V gene lost 6 bases and the J gene lost 6 bases, with 8 bases spanning the gap. Germline assignment: CDR1 LNHDA and CDR2 SQIVND (reference sequence). CDR3 bases: TGTGCCAGTAGACAGGGTGCTGAAGCTTTCTTT. Residues: CASRQGAEAFF.